The 10 T cell receptor beta chains below all came from one sample that was sequenced in a study of cytomegalovirus exposure and HLA in healthy donors. With 60 Vbeta and 13 Jbeta primers, the PCR was carried out. The method was immunoSEQ multiplex PCR; TCRdb's version includes in-frame clones alone and lacks a portion of them. The sample holds roughly 100,000 clones; over 70% are singletons and the top ten take roughly 8.6%. The source material was PBMCs. These TCRs come from a woman in her 40s in good health and CMV-seropositive.

CDR3: CASSVALAGYNEQFF. CDR3 DNA sequence: TGTGCCAGCAGCGTAGCCCTAGCGGGGTACAATGAGCAGTTCTTC. The chain combines TRBV9 with TRBJ2-1, with 9 positions matching TRBD2. Germline lookup yields CDR1 SGDLS and CDR2 YYNGEE. The V gene end was trimmed by 0 bases and the J gene end by 4 bases; junction bases not matched to a gene: 2. This CDR3 has 15 amino acids.

V usage is TRBV11-2 and J usage is TRBJ2-3; 7 positions match TRBD2. The J segment lost 2 bases and the V segment lost 6 bases, leaving 8 bases of the junction unmatched. Per germline, CDR1 SGHAT and CDR2 FQNNGV. The CDR3 consists of 15 residues. Here the CDR3 reads CASRSGDGHTDTQYF. DNA for the CDR3: TGTGCCAGCAGGAGCGGGGACGGACACACAGATACGCAGTATTTT.

The count of this clone is one. V usage is TRBV4-1 and J usage is TRBJ2-3, with D possibly matching TRBD1 (6 bases). V was shortened by 3 bases and J by 0 bases, with 10 bases between the two germline ends. The V gene's germline CDR1 is MGHRA and CDR2 YSYEKL. The CDR3 contains 15 residues. The CDR3 DNA is TGCGCCAGCAGCCAGGGGGCCTATAGCACAGATACGCAGTATTTT. It is translated as CASSQGAYSTDTQYF.

This clone came up once. This chain connects TRBV28 to TRBJ2-7; 7 bases fit TRBD1. Trimming at V came to 3 bases and at J to 1 base, leaving 12 bases not matched to a gene. This CDR3 has 17 residues. From germline, CDR1 is MDHEN and CDR2 SYDVKM. The CDR3 region is CASSFSLVTTGSYEQYF. CDR3 in DNA: TGTGCCAGCAGTTTCTCCCTTGTCACGACAGGGTCCTACGAGCAGTACTTC.

CDR3 sequence: CASSFTIVGHEQYF. The CDR3 DNA is TGTGCCAGCAGTTTCACTATAGTGGGGCACGAGCAGTACTTC. The gene calls are TRBV28 and TRBJ2-7; possibly TRBD1 for D (5 bases). This CDR3 has 14 residues. V was cut by 3 bases and J by 5 bases, with 14 bases left in between. The germline V gene encodes CDR1 MDHEN and CDR2 SYDVKM.

In its sample, this clone was seen a few times. The CDR3 loop is CASSRETGELFF. CDR3 in DNA: TGTGCCAGCAGCCGGGAGACCGGGGAGCTGTTTTTT. This sequence joins TRBV11-3 and TRBJ2-2, with D perhaps matching TRBD2 (6 bases). The CDR3 has 12 amino acids. Germline V CDR1 and CDR2: SGHNT, YENEEA. Trimming stripped 5 bases from V and 5 bases from J, with 6 bases between.

The chain links TRBV5-6 to TRBJ2-2; possible D gene TRBD2, 6 bases. Trimming removed 4 bases from V and 6 bases from J, with 16 bases in between. CDR3 length: 15 amino acids. Germline CDR1 is SGHDT and CDR2 is YYEEEE. The CDR3 spells CASSGFWEAAGELFF. The CDR3 DNA is TGTGCCAGCAGCGGGTTCTGGGAGGCGGCCGGGGAGCTGTTTTTT.

This clone was found once. This chain connects TRBV29-1 to TRBJ1-4; no definite D call. Germline CDR1 and CDR2: SQVTM and ANQGSEA. The V end lost 5 bases, the J end lost 4 bases, and 8 bases lay between the germline ends. The CDR3 has 12 residues. The CDR3 DNA reads as TGCAGCGTTTCGGACTATAATGAAAAACTGTTTTTT. Its translation: CSVSDYNEKLFF.

This chain uses TRBV7-2 with TRBJ1-1; D is perhaps TRBD1 (6 bases). V was cut by 6 bases and J by 10 bases, with 15 bases left in between. Germline-derived CDR1 and CDR2 are SGHTA and FQGNSA. The CDR3 consists of 12 residues. For the CDR3, the DNA is TGTGCCAGCAGGCCTACAGGGAAGGTAGCTTTCTTT. Translation: CASRPTGKVAFF.

The chain carries TRBV27 and TRBJ2-2; 10 bases align to TRBD2. J gave up 6 bases and V 6 bases, and 10 bases lay outside the gene matches. Looked up from germline, CDR1 is MNHEY and CDR2 is SMNVEV (reference sequence). This CDR3 has 16 amino acids. DNA for the CDR3: TGTGCCAGCAGCGCGGCGAGCGGGAGGGGTCCCGGGGAGCTGTTTTTT. Protein sequence: CASSAASGRGPGELFF.